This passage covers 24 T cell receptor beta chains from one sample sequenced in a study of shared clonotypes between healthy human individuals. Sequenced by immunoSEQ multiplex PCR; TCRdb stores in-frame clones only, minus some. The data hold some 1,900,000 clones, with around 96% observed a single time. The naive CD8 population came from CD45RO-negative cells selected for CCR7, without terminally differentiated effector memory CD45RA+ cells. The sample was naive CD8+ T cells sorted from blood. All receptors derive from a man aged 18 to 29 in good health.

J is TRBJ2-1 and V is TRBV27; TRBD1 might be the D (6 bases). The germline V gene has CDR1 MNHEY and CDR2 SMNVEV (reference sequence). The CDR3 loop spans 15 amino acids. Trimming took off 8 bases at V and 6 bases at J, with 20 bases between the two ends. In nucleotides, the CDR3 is TGTGCCAGCGGGCAACCACCGACAGGAATCAATGAGCAGTTCTTC. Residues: CASGQPPTGINEQFF.

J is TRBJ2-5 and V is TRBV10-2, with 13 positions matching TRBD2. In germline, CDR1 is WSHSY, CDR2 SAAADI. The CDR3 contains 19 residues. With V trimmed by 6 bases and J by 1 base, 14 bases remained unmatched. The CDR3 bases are TGCGCCAGCAGACCGAAGGGGACTAGCGGGACCTCCTCCCAAGAGACCCAGTACTTC. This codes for CASRPKGTSGTSSQETQYF.

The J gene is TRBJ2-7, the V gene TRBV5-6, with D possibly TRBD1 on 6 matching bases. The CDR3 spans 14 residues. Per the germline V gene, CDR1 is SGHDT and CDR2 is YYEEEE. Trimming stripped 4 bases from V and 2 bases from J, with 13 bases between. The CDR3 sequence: CASSKAGDTYEQYF. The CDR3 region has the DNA TGTGCCAGCAGCAAGGCAGGGGATACCTACGAGCAGTACTTC.

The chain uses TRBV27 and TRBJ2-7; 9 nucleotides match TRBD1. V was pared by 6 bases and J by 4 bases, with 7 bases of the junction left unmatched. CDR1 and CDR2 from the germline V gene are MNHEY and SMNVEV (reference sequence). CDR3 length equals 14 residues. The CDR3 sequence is CASRYGTGIYEQYF. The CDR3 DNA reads TGTGCCAGCAGGTATGGGACAGGGATATACGAGCAGTACTTC.

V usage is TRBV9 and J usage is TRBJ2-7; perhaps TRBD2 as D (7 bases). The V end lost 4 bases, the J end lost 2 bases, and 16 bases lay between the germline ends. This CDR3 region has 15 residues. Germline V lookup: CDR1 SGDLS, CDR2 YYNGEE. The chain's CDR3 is CASSSQAGTTYEQYF. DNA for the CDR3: TGTGCCAGCAGCTCACAAGCGGGGACAACCTACGAGCAGTACTTC.

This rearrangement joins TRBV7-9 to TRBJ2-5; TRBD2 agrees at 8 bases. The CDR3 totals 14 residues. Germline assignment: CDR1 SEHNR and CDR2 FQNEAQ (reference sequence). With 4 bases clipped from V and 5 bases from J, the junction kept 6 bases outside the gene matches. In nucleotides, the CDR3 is TGTGCCAGCAGCTCAGCGGGAGAGTTGGAGACCCAGTACTTC. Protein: CASSSAGELETQYF.

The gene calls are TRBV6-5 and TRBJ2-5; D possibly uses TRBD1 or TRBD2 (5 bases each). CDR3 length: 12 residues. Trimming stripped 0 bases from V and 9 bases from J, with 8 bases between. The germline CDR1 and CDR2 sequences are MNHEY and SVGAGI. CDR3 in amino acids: CASSYSGPAQYF. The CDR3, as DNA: TGTGCCAGCAGTTACTCGGGACCAGCCCAGTACTTC.

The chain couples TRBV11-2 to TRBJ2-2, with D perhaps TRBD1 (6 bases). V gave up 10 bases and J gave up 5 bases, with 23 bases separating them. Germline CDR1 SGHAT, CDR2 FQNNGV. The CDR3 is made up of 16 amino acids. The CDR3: CANSRRQAVMTGELFF. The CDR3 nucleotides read TGTGCCAACTCCCGCAGACAGGCAGTAATGACCGGGGAGCTGTTTTTT.

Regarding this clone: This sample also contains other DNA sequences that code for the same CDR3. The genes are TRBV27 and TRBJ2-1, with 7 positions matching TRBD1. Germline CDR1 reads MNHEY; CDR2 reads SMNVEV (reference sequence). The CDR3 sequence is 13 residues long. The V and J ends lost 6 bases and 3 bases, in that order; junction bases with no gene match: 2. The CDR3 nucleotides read TGTGCCAGCAGACGGGACAGCTACAATGAGCAGTTCTTC. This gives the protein CASRRDSYNEQFF.

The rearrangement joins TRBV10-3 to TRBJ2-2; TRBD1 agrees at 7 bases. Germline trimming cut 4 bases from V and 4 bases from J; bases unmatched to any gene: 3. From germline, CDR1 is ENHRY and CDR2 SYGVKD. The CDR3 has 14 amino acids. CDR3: CAISATGVTGELFF. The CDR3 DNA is TGTGCCATCAGTGCCACAGGGGTCACCGGGGAGCTGTTTTTT.

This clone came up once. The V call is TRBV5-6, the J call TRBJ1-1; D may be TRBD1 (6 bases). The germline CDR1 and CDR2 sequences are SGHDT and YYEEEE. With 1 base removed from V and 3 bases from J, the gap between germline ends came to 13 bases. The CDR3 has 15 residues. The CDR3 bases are TGTGCCAGCAGCTTGATGTCAGGGGCTGACACTGAAGCTTTCTTT. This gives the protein CASSLMSGADTEAFF.

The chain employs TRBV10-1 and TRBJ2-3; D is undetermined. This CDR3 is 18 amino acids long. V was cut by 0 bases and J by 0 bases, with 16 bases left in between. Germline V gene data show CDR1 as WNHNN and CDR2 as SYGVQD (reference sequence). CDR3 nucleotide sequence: TGCGCCAGCAGTGAGTCGACTTTTAGCCCCTCTAGCACAGATACGCAGTATTTT. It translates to CASSESTFSPSSTDTQYF.

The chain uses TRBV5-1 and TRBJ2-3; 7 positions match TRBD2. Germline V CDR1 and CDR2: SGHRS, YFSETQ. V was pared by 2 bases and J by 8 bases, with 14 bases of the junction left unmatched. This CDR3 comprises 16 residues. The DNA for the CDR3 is TGCGCCAGCAGCTTAGCAACTAGCGACCCCCGGGGTACGCAGTATTTT. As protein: CASSLATSDPRGTQYF.

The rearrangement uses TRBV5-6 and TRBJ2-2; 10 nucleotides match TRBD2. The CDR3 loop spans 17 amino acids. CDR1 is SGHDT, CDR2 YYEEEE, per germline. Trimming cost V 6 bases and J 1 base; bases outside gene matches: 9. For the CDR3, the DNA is TGTGCCAGCACTCAGATTCTAGCGGGAGTGAACACCGGGGAGCTGTTTTTT. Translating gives CASTQILAGVNTGELFF.

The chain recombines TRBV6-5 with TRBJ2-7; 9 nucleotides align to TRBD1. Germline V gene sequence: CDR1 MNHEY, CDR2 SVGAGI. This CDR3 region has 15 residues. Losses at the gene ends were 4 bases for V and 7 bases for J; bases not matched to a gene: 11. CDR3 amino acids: CASSSPGQGIGEQYF. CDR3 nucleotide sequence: TGTGCCAGCAGTTCTCCCGGACAGGGGATTGGGGAGCAGTACTTC.

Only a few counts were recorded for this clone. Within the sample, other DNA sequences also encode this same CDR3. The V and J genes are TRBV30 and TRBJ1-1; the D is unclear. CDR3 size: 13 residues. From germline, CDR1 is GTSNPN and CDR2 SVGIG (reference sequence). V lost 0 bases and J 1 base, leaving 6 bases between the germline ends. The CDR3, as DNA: TGTGCCTGGAGTGTCATAGGGAACACTGAAGCTTTCTTT. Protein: CAWSVIGNTEAFF.

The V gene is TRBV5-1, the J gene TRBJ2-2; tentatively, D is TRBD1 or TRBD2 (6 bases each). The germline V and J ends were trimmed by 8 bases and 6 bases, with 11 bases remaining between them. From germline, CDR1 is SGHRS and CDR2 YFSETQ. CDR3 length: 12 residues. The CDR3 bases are TGCGCCAGTCCAGGGGAGGCCGGGGAGCTGTTTTTT. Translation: CASPGEAGELFF.

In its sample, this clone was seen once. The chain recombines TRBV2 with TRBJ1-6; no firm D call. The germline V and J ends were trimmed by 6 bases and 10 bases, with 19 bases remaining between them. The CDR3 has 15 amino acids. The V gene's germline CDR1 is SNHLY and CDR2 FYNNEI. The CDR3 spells CASRDPRTLRSPLHF. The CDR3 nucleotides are TGTGCCAGCAGGGACCCCAGGACCTTAAGGTCACCCCTCCACTTT.

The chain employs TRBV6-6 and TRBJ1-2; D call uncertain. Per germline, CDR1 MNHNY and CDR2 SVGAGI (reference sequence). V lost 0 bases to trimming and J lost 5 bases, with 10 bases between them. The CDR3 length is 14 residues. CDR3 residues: CASSYSPTTYGYTF. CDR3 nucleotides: TGTGCCAGCAGTTACTCGCCTACGACTTATGGCTACACCTTC.

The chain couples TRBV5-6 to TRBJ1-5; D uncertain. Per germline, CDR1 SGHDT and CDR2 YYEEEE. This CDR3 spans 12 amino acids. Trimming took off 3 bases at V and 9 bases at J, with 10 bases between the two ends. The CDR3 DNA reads TGTGCCAGCAGCTCATATACCGGGCCCCAGCATTTT. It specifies CASSSYTGPQHF.

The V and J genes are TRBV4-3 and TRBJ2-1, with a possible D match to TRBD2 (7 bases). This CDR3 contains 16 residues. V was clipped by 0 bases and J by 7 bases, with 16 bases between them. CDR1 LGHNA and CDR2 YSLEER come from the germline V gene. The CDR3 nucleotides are TGCGCCAGCAGCCAAGATCGCGGCGGGGGCTCTAATGAGCAGTTCTTC. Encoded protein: CASSQDRGGGSNEQFF.

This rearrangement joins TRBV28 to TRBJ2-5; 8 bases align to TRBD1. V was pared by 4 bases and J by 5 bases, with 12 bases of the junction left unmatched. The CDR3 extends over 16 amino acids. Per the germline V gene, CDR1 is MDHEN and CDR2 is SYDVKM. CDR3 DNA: TGTGCCAGCAGTTCAACCCCGGGACAGGATTACGAGACCCAGTACTTC. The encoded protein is CASSSTPGQDYETQYF.

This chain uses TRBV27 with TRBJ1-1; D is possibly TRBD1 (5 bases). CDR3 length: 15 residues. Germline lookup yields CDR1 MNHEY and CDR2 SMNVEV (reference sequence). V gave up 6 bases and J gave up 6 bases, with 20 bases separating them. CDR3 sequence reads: CASSPLGPAGAEAFF. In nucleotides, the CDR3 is TGTGCCAGCAGCCCCCTTGGCCCGGCGGGGGCTGAAGCTTTCTTT.

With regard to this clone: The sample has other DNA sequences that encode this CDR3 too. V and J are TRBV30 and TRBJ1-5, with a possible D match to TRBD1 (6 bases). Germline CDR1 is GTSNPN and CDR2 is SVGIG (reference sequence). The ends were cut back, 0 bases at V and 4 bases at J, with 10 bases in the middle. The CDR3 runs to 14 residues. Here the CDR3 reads CAWSVGQGNQPQHF. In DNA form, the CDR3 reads TGTGCCTGGAGTGTAGGGCAGGGGAATCAGCCCCAGCATTTT.